These T cell receptor beta chains were read from a single sample in a study of T cell repertoires in cytomegalovirus infection. TCRdb analysed the reads with MiXCR anew, one entry per CDR3 protein. Of about 920,000 distinct CDR3 sequences listed, around 30% were seen once; the top ten hold about an eighth. These receptors' targets are unknown. This specimen consisted of cultured CD8+ T cells from PBMCs, obtained from culture after CMV antigen stimulation. The receptors originated from a human donor in good health (CMV status not recorded). Some clones in this sample may be carry-over from other donors' samples. Each CDR3 is given with its conserved first and last residue. D genes are given only for firm matches. The size entry is marked missing in some rows and otherwise reads once, few, many or a size class.

V	size	J	D	CDR3	DNA
TRBV5-6	.	TRBJ2-3	.	CASSFGDPTDTQYF	TGTGCCAGCAGCTTCGGGGACCCCACAGATACGCAGTATTTT
TRBV28	few	TRBJ1-1	.	CASSGPRTEAFF	TGTGCCAGCAGTGGACCCCGGACTGAAGCTTTCTTT
TRBV7-8	many	TRBJ2-1	.	CASSRNAGSSYNEQFF	TGTGCCAGCAGCAGGAATGCCGGCAGCTCCTACAATGAGCAGTTCTTC
TRBV15	.	TRBJ2-1	TRBD2	CATSRPLAVINEQFF	TGTGCCACCAGCAGACCACTAGCGGTGATTAATGAGCAGTTCTTC
TRBV12-3/TRBV12-4	many	TRBJ2-1	.	CATSRLSYNEQFF	TGTGCCACCTCTCGACTTTCCTACAATGAGCAGTTCTTC
TRBV29-1	.	TRBJ2-2	TRBD1	CSVEVRGQSNTGELFF	TGCAGCGTTGAGGTCAGGGGGCAGTCGAACACCGGGGAGCTGTTTTTT
TRBV6-1	once	TRBJ2-7	.	CASSEGTSTYEQYF	TGTGCCAGCAGTGAAGGTACTTCTACCTACGAGCAGTACTTC
TRBV7-9	many	TRBJ1-2	.	CASSAGTSNYGYTF	TGTGCCAGCAGCGCCGGGACGTCTAACTATGGCTACACCTTC
TRBV7-6	many	TRBJ2-5	.	CASSPSYQETQYF	TGTGCTAGCAGCCCCTCGTACCAAGAGACCCAGTACTTC
TRBV7-6	few	TRBJ2-3	TRBD2	CASSLRAGTISTDTQYF	TGTGCCAGCAGCTTACGAGCGGGGACGATTAGCACAGATACGCAGTATTTT
TRBV27	.	TRBJ1-5	.	CASTTENQPQHF	TGTGCCAGCACCACGGAAAATCAGCCCCAGCATTTT
TRBV6-6	many	TRBJ2-7	TRBD1	CASSLREGASYEQYF	TGTGCCAGCAGCCTCAGAGAGGGGGCGAGTTACGAGCAGTACTTC
TRBV7-6	few	TRBJ2-7	.	CASSYQGSEQYF	TGTGCCAGCAGCTACCAGGGGAGCGAGCAGTACTTC
TRBV14	.	TRBJ1-2	TRBD1	CASSPPGQGGDGYTF	TGTGCCAGCAGCCCACCGGGACAGGGAGGGGATGGCTACACCTTC
TRBV11-2	few	TRBJ2-7	TRBD1	CASSVPGQGANEQYF	TGTGCCAGCAGCGTGCCGGGACAGGGGGCTAACGAGCAGTACTTC
TRBV14	few	TRBJ1-1	TRBD1	CASRDRGRTEAFF	TGTGCCAGCCGAGACAGGGGGCGGACTGAAGCTTTCTTT
TRBV19	.	TRBJ2-1	TRBD2	CAVTSGGAINEQFF	TGTGCCGTGACTAGCGGGGGGGCCATAAATGAGCAGTTCTTC
TRBV7-6	.	TRBJ1-5	.	CASSLGQGAFNQPQHF	TGTGCCAGCAGCTTAGGTCAGGGCGCGTTCAATCAGCCCCAGCATTTT
TRBV7-6	few	TRBJ2-7	.	CASSSRKSYEQYF	TGTGCCAGCAGCTCCCGCAAGTCCTACGAGCAGTACTTC
TRBV10-3	few	TRBJ1-1	.	CAISGTVNTEAFF	TGTGCCATCAGTGGGACAGTTAACACTGAAGCTTTCTTT
TRBV6-1	.	TRBJ2-7	TRBD1	CASSAWTGGRDEQYF	TGTGCCAGCAGTGCTTGGACAGGGGGCCGCGACGAGCAGTACTTC
TRBV7-9	few	TRBJ1-2	TRBD1	CASSLTQGDGYGYTF	TGTGCCAGCAGCTTAACACAGGGGGACGGCTATGGCTACACCTTC
TRBV6-1	few	TRBJ2-1	TRBD2	CASPRGLAGGLSSYNEQFF	TGTGCCAGCCCCCGAGGACTAGCGGGGGGACTGAGCTCCTACAATGAGCAGTTCTTC
TRBV4-3	.	TRBJ1-1	.	CASSQAGVEWTEAFF	TGCGCCAGCAGCCAAGCCGGGGTGGAATGGACTGAAGCTTTCTTT
TRBV29-1	.	TRBJ2-3	.	CSFGGARGDTQYF	TGCAGCTTTGGGGGGGCTCGGGGAGATACGCAGTATTTT
TRBV18	.	TRBJ2-2	TRBD2	CASSPFRTSGGANTGELFF	TGTGCCAGCTCACCATTTCGGACTAGCGGGGGGGCGAACACCGGGGAGCTGTTTTTT
TRBV4-1	few	TRBJ2-1	TRBD2	CASSHRLAGGSSYNEQFF	TGTGCCAGCAGCCATCGACTAGCGGGGGGGAGCTCCTACAATGAGCAGTTCTTC
TRBV29-1	.	TRBJ1-1	.	CSVTLNTEAFF	TGCAGCGTTACCCTGAACACTGAAGCTTTCTTT
TRBV12-3/TRBV12-4	.	TRBJ2-5	TRBD1	CASTTGGGETQYF	TGTGCCAGCACTACAGGGGGCGGAGAGACCCAGTACTTC
TRBV27	.	TRBJ2-1	.	CASRANYNEQFF	TGTGCCAGCAGGGCCAATTACAATGAGCAGTTCTTC
TRBV7-2	.	TRBJ2-1	TRBD2	CASSPERTSGDNEQFF	TGTGCCAGCAGCCCGGAGAGGACTAGCGGGGACAATGAGCAGTTCTTC
TRBV6-6	once	TRBJ1-1	.	CASSYPKNTEAFF	TGTGCCAGCAGTTATCCCAAGAACACTGAAGCTTTCTTT
TRBV7-9	.	TRBJ2-5	.	CASSLGQGIQETQYF	TGTGCCAGCAGCTTAGGTCAGGGAATCCAAGAGACCCAGTACTTC
TRBV27	.	TRBJ2-7	.	CASSLGRGGQYF	TGTGCCAGCAGCTTGGGCCGAGGCGGGCAGTACTTC
TRBV4-3	.	TRBJ2-3	.	CASSQENGFTDTQYF	TGCGCCAGCAGCCAAGAAAACGGTTTCACAGATACGCAGTATTTT
TRBV19	few	TRBJ2-2	.	CASTLHLRRGNTGELFF	TGTGCCAGTACCCTCCACCTCCGGCGGGGTAACACCGGGGAGCTGTTTTTT
TRBV12-3/TRBV12-4	.	TRBJ2-5	.	CASSPGIVETQYF	TGTGCCAGCAGCCCGGGGATAGTGGAGACCCAGTACTTC
TRBV27	few	TRBJ1-2	TRBD1	CASSLSTGGGYTF	TGTGCCAGCAGTTTATCAACAGGGGGTGGCTACACCTTC
TRBV20-1	.	TRBJ1-2	TRBD1	CSARNPGQGLGGYTF	TGCAGTGCGAGAAACCCGGGACAGGGGTTAGGTGGCTACACCTTC
TRBV7-2	many	TRBJ1-2	TRBD1	CASSFTGTDYGYTF	TGTGCCAGCAGCTTTACCGGGACAGACTATGGCTACACCTTC
TRBV5-8	.	TRBJ2-7	.	CASSFGSNEQYF	TGTGCCAGCAGCTTTGGGAGTAACGAGCAGTACTTC
TRBV11-2	many	TRBJ2-1	TRBD2	CASSQTSGGAFYNEQFF	TGTGCCAGCAGCCAAACTAGCGGGGGGGCGTTTTACAATGAGCAGTTCTTC
TRBV19	.	TRBJ1-5	.	CASSIGADNQPQHF	TGTGCCAGTAGTATAGGGGCAGACAATCAGCCCCAGCATTTT
TRBV6-5	few	TRBJ2-2	.	CASMTPSNTGELFF	TGTGCCAGCATGACACCTTCGAACACCGGGGAGCTGTTTTTT
TRBV7-6	few	TRBJ1-4	.	CASSLANLQGLGEKLFF	TGTGCCAGCAGCTTAGCAAACCTACAGGGACTGGGAGAAAAACTGTTTTTT
TRBV4-2	.	TRBJ2-7	.	CASSPGLTLSYEQYF	TGTGCCAGCAGCCCGGGACTGACCCTCTCCTACGAGCAGTACTTC
TRBV7-6	many	TRBJ2-2	.	CASSRFSGTGELFF	TGTGCCAGCAGCCGATTTTCGGGCACCGGGGAGCTGTTTTTT
TRBV2	.	TRBJ2-1	TRBD1	CASMGRQGLYNEQFF	TGTGCCAGCATGGGTAGACAGGGGCTCTACAATGAGCAGTTCTTC
TRBV29-1	.	TRBJ2-1	.	CSAQGLPSSYNEQFF	TGCAGCGCCCAGGGACTTCCGAGCTCCTACAATGAGCAGTTCTTC
TRBV7-6	many	TRBJ1-5	TRBD1	CASSLGDRVFNQPQHF	TGTGCCAGCAGCTTAGGGGACAGGGTTTTCAATCAGCCCCAGCATTTT
TRBV7-6	many	TRBJ1-1	.	CASSLSPGANTEAFF	TGTGCCAGCAGCTTATCCCCAGGAGCGAACACTGAAGCTTTCTTT
TRBV12-3/TRBV12-4	few	TRBJ1-1	.	CASSFPWERPNTEAFF	TGTGCCAGCAGTTTCCCTTGGGAACGGCCGAACACTGAAGCTTTCTTT
TRBV27	.	TRBJ1-3	.	CASKGSGNTIYF	TGTGCCAGCAAAGGTTCTGGAAACACCATATATTTT
TRBV10-1	.	TRBJ1-2	TRBD1	CASSEYVPGQGADGYTF	TGCGCCAGCAGTGAGTACGTTCCGGGACAGGGGGCTGATGGCTACACCTTC
TRBV7-2	many	TRBJ2-3	.	CASSLDMSPDTQYF	TGTGCCAGCAGCCTGGATATGAGCCCAGATACGCAGTATTTT
TRBV7-2	few	TRBJ1-2	.	CASSLGDSWNYGYTF	TGTGCCAGCAGCTTAGGAGACAGCTGGAACTATGGCTACACCTTC
TRBV27	.	TRBJ1-2	TRBD1	CASSSSRGRSYGYTF	TGTGCCAGCAGTTCCAGCAGGGGGCGTTCCTATGGCTACACCTTC